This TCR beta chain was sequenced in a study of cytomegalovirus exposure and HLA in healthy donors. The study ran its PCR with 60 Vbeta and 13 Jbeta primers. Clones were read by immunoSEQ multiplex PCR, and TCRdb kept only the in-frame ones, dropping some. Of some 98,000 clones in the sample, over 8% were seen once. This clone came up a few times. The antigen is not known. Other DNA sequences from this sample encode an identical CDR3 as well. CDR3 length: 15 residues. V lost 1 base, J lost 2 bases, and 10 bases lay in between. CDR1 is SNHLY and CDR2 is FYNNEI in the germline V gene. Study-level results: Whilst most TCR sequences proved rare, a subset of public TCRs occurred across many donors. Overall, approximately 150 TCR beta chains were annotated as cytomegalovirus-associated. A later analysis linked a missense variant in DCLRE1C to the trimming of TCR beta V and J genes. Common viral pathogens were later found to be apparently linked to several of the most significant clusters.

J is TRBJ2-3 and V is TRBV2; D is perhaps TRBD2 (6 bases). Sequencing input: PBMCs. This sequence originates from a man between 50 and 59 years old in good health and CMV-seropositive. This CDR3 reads CASSEERAFTDTQYF. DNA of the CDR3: TGTGCCAGCAGTGAAGAGCGGGCTTTCACAGATACGCAGTATTTT. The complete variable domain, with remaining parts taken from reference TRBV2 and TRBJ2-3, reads EPEVTQTPSHQVTQMGQEVILRCVPISNHLYFYWYRQILGQKVEFLVSFYNNEISEKSEIFDDQFSVERPDGSNFTLKIRSTKLEDSAMYFCASSEERAFTDTQYFGPGTRLTVL.